The next 9 T cell receptor beta chains were all read from a single sample in a study of OX40 agonist ivuxolimab in advanced cancers. Here immunoSEQ multiplex PCR was the method, and the copy in TCRdb shows in-frame clones only, minus some. In the table there are some 45,000 clones, approximately 91% of which are singletons. The sample was CD4+ or CD8+ T cells sorted from blood, taken in a trial of the OX40 agonist ivuxolimab. The origin of the receptors is an adult with an advanced solid tumor such as melanoma, head and neck, liver or kidney cancer.

The chain recombines TRBV5-1 with TRBJ2-1; tentatively, D is TRBD1 (6 bases). The CDR3 is 13 residues long. CDR1 and CDR2 (germline): SGHRS, YFSETQ. V lost 0 bases, J lost 13 bases, and 14 bases lay in between. CDR3 region: CASSLELQGIQFF. CDR3 DNA: TGCGCCAGCAGCTTGGAATTACAGGGTATACAGTTCTTC.

CDR3 sequence (DNA): TGTGCCAGCAGCAGGGGGAGCGACACAGATACGCAGTATTTT. This sequence encodes CASSRGSDTDTQYF. This chain joins TRBV6-4 and TRBJ2-3, with 7 bases identical to TRBD1. Unmatched junction bases numbered 5, after V lost 6 bases and J lost 2 bases. Germline V lookup: CDR1 MRHNA, CDR2 SNTAGT. The CDR3 runs 14 residues.

This chain uses TRBV13 with TRBJ1-4; TRBD1 matches at 9 bases. Germline loops: CDR1 PRHDT, CDR2 FYEKMQ (reference sequence). There are 15 residues in the CDR3. The trim removed 5 bases at V and 4 bases at J, leaving 5 bases unmatched. CDR3 in amino acids: CASSRNRGRNEKLFF. The CDR3 region has the DNA TGTGCCAGCAGCAGAAACAGGGGGCGTAATGAAAAACTGTTTTTT.

The chain has TRBV4-1 and TRBJ2-5, with TRBD2 matching over 7 bases. The J segment lost 7 bases and the V segment lost 0 bases, leaving 5 bases of the junction unmatched. The germline V gene has CDR1 MGHRA and CDR2 YSYEKL. The length of the CDR3 is 14 residues. The CDR3 region is CASSQDRGGRTQYF. CDR3 DNA: TGCGCCAGCAGCCAAGATAGGGGCGGGAGGACCCAGTACTTC.

The CDR3: CASSQGLNEQYF. The CDR3 coding sequence is TGTGCCAGCAGCCAGGGACTAAACGAGCAGTACTTC. The chain recombines TRBV6-5 with TRBJ2-7, with 7 bases that match TRBD2. After removal of 6 bases from V and 5 bases from J, the junction contained 4 bases not matched to a gene. CDR3 length equals 12 residues. Germline assignment: CDR1 MNHEY and CDR2 SVGAGI.

J is TRBJ1-1 and V is TRBV15; tentative D call: TRBD1 (6 bases). The CDR3 length is 15 residues. Between the trimmed V and J ends, which lost 4 bases and 4 bases, there was a span of 16 bases. CDR1 LNHNV and CDR2 YYDKDF come from the germline V gene (reference sequence). The CDR3 nucleotides read TGTGCCACCAGCATATCCCAACAGGGTATCACTGAAGCTTTCTTT. Its translation: CATSISQQGITEAFF.

The chain joins TRBV11-2 to TRBJ1-3, with unresolved D. This CDR3 region has 12 residues. The V gene's germline CDR1 is SGHAT and CDR2 FQNNGV. V was cut by 5 bases and J by 5 bases, with 7 bases left in between. CDR3 sequence reads: CASSQPRNTIYF. CDR3 nucleotide sequence: TGTGCCAGCAGCCAACCTCGAAACACCATATATTTT.

The J gene is TRBJ1-6, the V gene TRBV27; no clear D. V was clipped by 4 bases and J by 0 bases, with 10 bases between them. Germline V lookup: CDR1 MNHEY, CDR2 SMNVEV (reference sequence). CDR3 length: 16 residues. The CDR3 region has the DNA TGTGCCAGCAGTTGGGCAAGAAGCTCCTATAATTCACCCCTCCACTTT. Protein: CASSWARSSYNSPLHF.

The rearrangement joins TRBV19 to TRBJ1-2; tentative D call: TRBD1 (6 bases). The CDR3 totals 12 residues. V was cut by 3 bases and J by 4 bases, with 6 bases left in between. CDR1 and CDR2 (germline): LNHDA, SQIVND (reference sequence). CDR3 coding DNA: TGTGCCAGTAGTATGACAGGCTATGGCTACACCTTC. Amino acids: CASSMTGYGYTF.